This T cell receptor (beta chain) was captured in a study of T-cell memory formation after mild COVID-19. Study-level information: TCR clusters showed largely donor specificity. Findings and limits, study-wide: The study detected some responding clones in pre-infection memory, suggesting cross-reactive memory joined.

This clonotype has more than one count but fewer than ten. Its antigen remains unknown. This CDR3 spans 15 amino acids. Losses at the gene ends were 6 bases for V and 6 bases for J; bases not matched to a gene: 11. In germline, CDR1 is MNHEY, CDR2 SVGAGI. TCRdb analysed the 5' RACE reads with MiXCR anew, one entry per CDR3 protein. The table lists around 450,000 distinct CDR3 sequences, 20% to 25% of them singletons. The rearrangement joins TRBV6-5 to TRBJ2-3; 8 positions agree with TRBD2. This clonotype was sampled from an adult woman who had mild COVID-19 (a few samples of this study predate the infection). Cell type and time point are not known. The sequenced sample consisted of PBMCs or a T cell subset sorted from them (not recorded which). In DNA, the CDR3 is TGTGCCAGCAGCGGACTAGCCGGGGTTGAGGATACGCAGTATTTT. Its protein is CASSGLAGVEDTQYF.